The rows below give T cell receptor beta chains drawn from one sample of a study of blood T cell repertoires in COVID-19. TCRdb keeps only in-frame clones here, not all; method: immunoSEQ multiplex PCR. The table includes fewer than 250,000 clones, more than 75% detected once. Sequencing input: PBMCs or T cells enriched from blood (not recorded which). These TCRs come from a young man in a cohort exposed to, infected with or recovered from COVID-19 (not recorded which). The CDR3 runs from the conserved cysteine through the conserved F or W. The D gene is left open where the match is weak. Expanded clones are given a class, and other clones once, few, many or no size at all.

clone_size,d_call,j_call,v_call,cdr3_nt,cdr3_aa
.,TRBD2,TRBJ2-7,TRBV7-2,TGTGCCAGCAGCTTAGGAGCGGGATTACGCGAGCAGTACTTC,CASSLGAGLREQYF
.,.,TRBJ2-3,TRBV9,TGTGCCAGCAGCGTAGCCTCCGGGGTTCCAGATACGCAGTATTTT,CASSVASGVPDTQYF
.,.,TRBJ2-5,TRBV5-1,TGCGCCAGCAGCTTGGGGGGAAGGGGCACTCAAGAGACCCAGTACTTC,CASSLGGRGTQETQYF
.,.,TRBJ1-1,TRBV5-6,TGTGCCAGCAGCCGTAAGGTACGGGACACTGAAGCTTTCTTT,CASSRKVRDTEAFF
.,TRBD2,TRBJ2-7,TRBV7-2,TGTGCCAGCAGCTTAGGCCTCCGGCTAGCGGGAGGATCCCACGAGCAGTACTTC,CASSLGLRLAGGSHEQYF
.,TRBD1,TRBJ1-2,TRBV13,TGTGCCAGCAGCCTCCGGGACAGGCCACCGGGTGACACCTTC,CASSLRDRPPGDTF
once,.,TRBJ1-1,TRBV4-1,TGCGCCAGCAGCCCCCTAGAGGGGAACACTGAAGCTTTCTTT,CASSPLEGNTEAFF
.,TRBD1,TRBJ1-2,TRBV19,TGTGCCAGTAGTATAATGGGGACAGGGGGTGACTATGGCTACACCTTC,CASSIMGTGGDYGYTF
.,TRBD1,TRBJ2-1,TRBV7-3,TGTGCCAGCAGCTTAGGACAGGGGGGGCACAATGAGCAGTTCTTC,CASSLGQGGHNEQFF
.,.,TRBJ2-1,TRBV27,TGTGCCAGCAGAGGTAAAAAGTTCCAGGGCTCCTACAATGAGCAGTTCTTC,CASRGKKFQGSYNEQFF
.,.,TRBJ2-3,TRBV5-1,TGCGCCAGCCGCCGAGGGTCTAGCGAGGGCACAGATACGCAGTATTTT,CASRRGSSEGTDTQYF
.,.,TRBJ2-1,TRBV4-1,TGCGCCAGCAGCCAAAATTCGTACAATGAGCAGTTCTTC,CASSQNSYNEQFF
.,.,TRBJ2-6,TRBV7-3,TGTGCCAGCAGCGTAGGGGCAGGGGGAGGCTCTGGGGCCAACGTCCTGACTTTC,CASSVGAGGGSGANVLTF
.,TRBD1,TRBJ2-7,TRBV19,TGTGCCAGTAGTATGGTGACAGGGGGATACGAGCAGTACTTC,CASSMVTGGYEQYF
.,.,TRBJ1-2,TRBV27,TGTGCCAGCAGTTTATCAATAGGGGGATCTGGCTACACCTTC,CASSLSIGGSGYTF
.,.,TRBJ1-5,TRBV28,TGTGCCAGCAGATGGGTCGGGGGCAATCAGCCCCAGCATTTT,CASRWVGGNQPQHF
.,TRBD1,TRBJ1-1,TRBV30,TGTGCCTGGAGTGTACGGGCAGGGGGCTGGTGGACTGAAGCTTTCTTT,CAWSVRAGGWWTEAFF
.,TRBD1,TRBJ1-5,TRBV9,TGTGCCAGCAGCGCGGCAGGGGGGCCTAATCAGCCCCAGCATTTT,CASSAAGGPNQPQHF
.,.,TRBJ1-6,TRBV27,TGTGCCAGCAGTTTATTAGGGGTTGCGGGAAATTCACCCCTCCACTTT,CASSLLGVAGNSPLHF
once,TRBD1,TRBJ2-3,TRBV7-9,TGTGCCAGCAGCTTAGAAGTGTTAGTAACAGGGGGCACAGATACGCAGTATTTT,CASSLEVLVTGGTDTQYF
.,TRBD2,TRBJ2-3,TRBV12-5,TGTGCTAGTGGTTTGGTTCATATTGGACTAGCGGGAGGGCCGGGCCACACAGATACGCAGTATTTT,CASGLVHIGLAGGPGHTDTQYF
.,.,TRBJ1-3,TRBV5-5,TGTGCCAGCAGCTGGCAGGGCTCTGGAAACACCATATATTTT,CASSWQGSGNTIYF
.,.,TRBJ1-2,TRBV28,TGTGGAGCGTTGAATAACTATGGCTACACCTTC,CGALNNYGYTF
.,TRBD1,TRBJ1-1,TRBV19,TGTGCCAGTACCTCACAGGGGGCCGGGACTGAAGCTTTCTTT,CASTSQGAGTEAFF
.,.,TRBJ2-2,TRBV7-2,TGTGCCAGCAGCTTAGGCAGCGGGCCTACCGGGGAGCTGTTTTTT,CASSLGSGPTGELFF
.,.,TRBJ2-7,TRBV5-1,TGCGCCAGCAGCCCACCCGGACTACTGAGCGAGCAGTACTTC,CASSPPGLLSEQYF
.,TRBD2,TRBJ2-3,TRBV6-5,TGTGCCAGCACTGCTAGCGGGTCTGGCACAGATACGCAGTATTTT,CASTASGSGTDTQYF
.,TRBD2,TRBJ2-7,TRBV10-3,TGTGCCATCAGTGCAATTCATACGGGGACTACCTACGAGCAGTACTTC,CAISAIHTGTTYEQYF
.,TRBD1,TRBJ2-5,TRBV7-9,TGTGCCAGCAGCTTAGACCATGGGACAGGGGGAGAGACCCAGTACTTC,CASSLDHGTGGETQYF
once,TRBD2,TRBJ2-5,TRBV3-1/TRBV3-2,TGTGCCAGCAGCCAGATTTCGACTAGCCCCCAAGAGACCCAGTACTTC,CASSQISTSPQETQYF
.,.,TRBJ1-2,TRBV28,TGTGCCAGCAGTTTAGTAGCTTACGGGGAGGGCTATGGCTACACCTTC,CASSLVAYGEGYGYTF
.,TRBD1,TRBJ1-6,TRBV19,TGTGCCAGTAGTAAAAGGGGGACAGATAATTCACCCCTCCACTTT,CASSKRGTDNSPLHF
.,.,TRBJ1-2,TRBV5-4,TGTGCCAGCAGCTTGGAACCAGGGCCACTGGGAGGCTACACCTTC,CASSLEPGPLGGYTF
.,.,TRBJ2-5,TRBV7-6,TGTGCCAGCAGCCTGGACATGGCAGGAGTAGAGACCCAGTACTTC,CASSLDMAGVETQYF
few,TRBD2,TRBJ2-7,TRBV25-1,TGTGCCAGCAGGGGCACTAGCGGGAGCTACGAGCAGTACTTC,CASRGTSGSYEQYF
.,TRBD2,TRBJ2-7,TRBV4-1,TGCGCCAGCAGCCAAGCGACGGGAGGATCCTACGAGCAGTACTTC,CASSQATGGSYEQYF
.,TRBD1,TRBJ1-2,TRBV15,TGTGCCACCAGCAGAGATTTGGGGACAGCCTATGGCTACACCTTC,CATSRDLGTAYGYTF
.,TRBD1,TRBJ1-2,TRBV2,TGTGCCAGCAGTCCCGGACAGGGCTTTTTCCCCTATAACTATGGCTACACCTTC,CASSPGQGFFPYNYGYTF
.,.,TRBJ1-3,TRBV5-1,TGCGCCAGCAGCTTGCATACAGGGTCTGGAAACACCATATATTTT,CASSLHTGSGNTIYF